Each of the 17 T cell receptor beta chains below was sequenced from the same sample in a study of T cells after yellow fever vaccination. TCRdb re-derived calls from the 5' RACE reads in MiXCR, one entry per CDR3 protein. The sample has hundreds of thousands of distinct CDR3 sequences, around 13% seen once; the top ten hold 2.5% to 4%. The sample in question was CD4+ T cells sorted from PBMCs, obtained 15 days after the yellow fever booster vaccination. The receptors were sampled from a man aged 18 to 29 who received the YFV17D yellow fever vaccine.

The chain joins TRBV4-2 to TRBJ2-5, with D perhaps TRBD2 (5 bases). CDR1 LGHNA and CDR2 YNFKEQ come from the germline V gene. V shed 5 bases and J shed 1 base, with 14 bases lying between them. CDR3 length equals 15 residues. This CDR3 reads CASSLGRRGQETQYF. DNA of the CDR3: TGTGCCAGCAGCTTGGGGAGAAGAGGCCAAGAGACCCAGTACTTC.

V is TRBV6-8 and J is TRBJ1-1, with 8 bases that match TRBD1. Per the germline V gene, CDR1 is MNHGY and CDR2 is SAAAGT. The CDR3 is 15 residues long. With 5 bases clipped from V and 5 bases from J, the junction kept 10 bases outside the gene matches. CDR3 sequence: CASSQSQGAGTEAFF. The CDR3 region has the DNA TGTGCCAGCAGTCAATCTCAGGGGGCGGGTACTGAAGCTTTCTTT.

This clonotype was counted between two and nine times. The chain combines TRBV4-3 with TRBJ2-2; D gene ambiguous. This CDR3 has 13 amino acids. The germline V and J ends were trimmed by 1 base and 7 bases, with 7 bases remaining between them. The germline V gene has CDR1 LGHNA and CDR2 YSLEER. CDR3 protein: CASSQVVYGELFF. The DNA of the CDR3 is TGCGCCAGCAGCCAAGTCGTTTACGGGGAGCTGTTTTTT.

This clonotype was seen only a few times. The rearrangement links TRBV3-1 to TRBJ2-7; D remains unclear. CDR3 length: 13 amino acids. Germline CDR1 LGHDT, CDR2 YNNKEL (reference sequence). V shed 0 bases and J shed 10 bases, with 13 bases lying between them. CDR3 region: CASSQDHSSAQYV. CDR3 DNA: TGTGCCAGCAGCCAAGACCACTCATCGGCCCAGTACGTC.

This clonotype was counted between two and nine times. V and J are TRBV7-3 and TRBJ2-1; 12 bases align to TRBD2. The V gene's germline CDR1 is SGHTA and CDR2 FQGTGA. CDR3 length: 14 amino acids. With V trimmed by 5 bases and J by 6 bases, 2 bases remained unmatched. CDR3: CASSTSGGTNEQFF. CDR3 DNA: TGTGCCAGCAGCACTAGCGGGGGGACCAATGAGCAGTTCTTC.

The chain links TRBV10-3 to TRBJ1-1; D is undetermined. Germline values: CDR1 ENHRY, CDR2 SYGVKD. The germline V and J ends were trimmed by 8 bases and 1 base, with 8 bases remaining between them. The CDR3 is 12 residues long. The CDR3 reads CAILGTNTEAFF. CDR3 sequence (DNA): TGTGCCATCTTAGGTACGAACACTGAAGCTTTCTTT.

This chain uses TRBV11-2 with TRBJ2-3; weak D call: TRBD1 (5 bases). Trimming removed 2 bases at V and 7 bases at J, with 16 bases between. This CDR3 contains 15 residues. From germline, CDR1 is SGHAT and CDR2 FQNNGV. This CDR3 is CASSLNPAGKYTQYF. Written as DNA, the CDR3 is TGTGCCAGCAGCTTAAATCCGGCAGGGAAATATACGCAGTATTTT.

J is TRBJ2-3 and V is TRBV4-2; 9 bases fit TRBD2. V gave up 0 bases and J gave up 6 bases; unmatched junction bases: 7. This CDR3 has 16 residues. From germline, CDR1 is LGHNA and CDR2 YNFKEQ. CDR3 in DNA: TGTGCCAGCAGCCAAGAACCAGCGGGGGGAACCGATACGCAGTATTTT. The encoded protein is CASSQEPAGGTDTQYF.

This clonotype has just a few counts. This rearrangement joins TRBV20-1 to TRBJ1-6; perhaps TRBD1 as D (5 bases). With 6 bases removed from V and 13 bases from J, the gap between germline ends came to 19 bases. CDR1 and CDR2 from the germline V gene are DFQATT and SNEGSKA (reference sequence). This CDR3 has 13 amino acids. The CDR3 sequence is CSARWTIRSPLHF. The CDR3 DNA sequence: TGCAGTGCCAGATGGACAATTAGGTCGCCCCTCCACTTT.

The chain joins TRBV15 to TRBJ1-6; D is uncertain. The CDR3 is 15 amino acids. Germline CDR1 reads LNHNV; CDR2 reads YYDKDF (reference sequence). Trimming took 7 bases from V and 3 from J, leaving 13 bases between them. Written as DNA, the CDR3 is TGTGCCACCACGCGGGCAGGCCTCTATAATTCACCCCTCCACTTT. It specifies CATTRAGLYNSPLHF.

V and J are TRBV6-2 or TRBV6-3 and TRBJ2-2; 9 nucleotides agree with TRBD1. Germline V gene sequence: CDR1 MNHEY, CDR2 SVGEGT. The CDR3 is 14 amino acids. Trimming took 10 bases from V and 3 from J; bases not matched to a gene: 6. CDR3 nucleotide sequence: TGTGCCATGGGGACAGGGTTTGACACCGGGGAGCTGTTTTTT. Protein sequence: CAMGTGFDTGELFF.

Comments on this clonotype: Germline and junction disagree at one end, which may indicate a read error. The genes are TRBV7-7 and TRBJ1-5; D unresolved. This CDR3 contains 14 residues. CDR1 and CDR2 from the germline V gene are SSHAT and FNYEAQ (reference sequence). CDR3 sequence reads: CASSLWAHNQPQHF. CDR3 DNA sequence: TGTGCTAGCAGCTTGTGGGCCCACAATCAGCCCCAGCATTTT.

This clonotype has at least ten counts. The gene calls are TRBV5-1 and TRBJ2-2, with D possibly matching TRBD2 (5 bases). The CDR3 runs 16 residues. V dropped 3 bases and J dropped 3 bases, with 15 bases sitting between them. In germline, CDR1 is SGHRS, CDR2 YFSETQ. CDR3 amino acids: CASSYLQTTDTGELFF. The CDR3 nucleotides read TGCGCCAGCAGCTACCTCCAGACTACAGACACCGGGGAGCTGTTTTTT.

The rearrangement uses TRBV20-1 and TRBJ1-2; D is unresolved. This CDR3 region has 13 residues. Deletions cut 3 bases from V and 3 bases from J, with 11 bases between. Germline V gene data show CDR1 as DFQATT and CDR2 as SNEGSKA (reference sequence). Here the CDR3 reads CSASPQIDYGYTF. The CDR3 region has the DNA TGCAGTGCTAGTCCACAGATAGACTATGGCTACACCTTC.

This clonotype appeared a few times. The rearrangement links TRBV2 to TRBJ1-2, with D possibly being TRBD1 (6 bases). Germline lookup yields CDR1 SNHLY and CDR2 FYNNEI. The CDR3 is 13 amino acids. Deletions cut 6 bases from V and 4 bases from J, with 12 bases between. CDR3: CASRATGFYGYTF. CDR3 DNA sequence: TGTGCCAGCAGGGCGACAGGCTTCTATGGCTACACCTTC.

In its sample, this clonotype was seen a few times. This rearrangement joins TRBV6-5 to TRBJ1-1; maybe TRBD1 (6 bases). Between the trimmed V and J ends, which lost 6 bases and 1 base, there was a span of 18 bases. The germline gives CDR1 MNHEY, CDR2 SVGAGI. The CDR3 loop spans 16 amino acids. The chain's CDR3 is CASREHRVSPNTEAFF. In nucleotides, the CDR3 is TGTGCCAGCAGAGAGCACAGGGTATCTCCGAACACTGAAGCTTTCTTT.

V and J are TRBV5-1 and TRBJ1-1; D gene ambiguous. The CDR3 length is 14 residues. V was pared by 0 bases and J by 1 base, with 7 bases between. The V gene's germline CDR1 is SGHRS and CDR2 YFSETQ. CDR3 nucleotides: TGCGCCAGCAGCTTGGCAGCGGAGAACACTGAAGCTTTCTTT. It translates to CASSLAAENTEAFF. Full variable domain (outside the CDR3, taken from reference TRBV5-1 and TRBJ1-1): KAGVTQTPRYLIKTRGQQVTLSCSPISGHRSVSWYQQTPGQGLQFLFEYFSETQRNKGNFPGRFSGRQFSNSRSEMNVSTLELGDSALYLCASSLAAENTEAFFGQGTRLTVV.